This T cell receptor beta chain was captured in a study of cytomegalovirus exposure and HLA in healthy donors. This clone was counted a single time. Trimming at V came to 2 bases and at J to 1 base, leaving 7 bases not matched to a gene. Looked up from germline, CDR1 is MGHRA and CDR2 is YSYEKL. The CDR3 has 17 amino acids. 60 Vbeta and 13 Jbeta primers were used in PCR. Sequenced by immunoSEQ multiplex PCR; TCRdb stores in-frame clones only, minus some. The sample consists of around 140,000 clones, about 84% of them appearing once. The TCR comes from a woman between 18 and 29 years old in good health and CMV-seropositive. The sequenced material came from PBMCs. V gene TRBV4-1 combines with J gene TRBJ1-1, with 10 bases matching TRBD1. The CDR3 DNA reads TGCGCCAGCAGCCAACTCGGACAGGGGGAACGGAACACTGAAGCTTTCTTT. Translated, it gives CASSQLGQGERNTEAFF.